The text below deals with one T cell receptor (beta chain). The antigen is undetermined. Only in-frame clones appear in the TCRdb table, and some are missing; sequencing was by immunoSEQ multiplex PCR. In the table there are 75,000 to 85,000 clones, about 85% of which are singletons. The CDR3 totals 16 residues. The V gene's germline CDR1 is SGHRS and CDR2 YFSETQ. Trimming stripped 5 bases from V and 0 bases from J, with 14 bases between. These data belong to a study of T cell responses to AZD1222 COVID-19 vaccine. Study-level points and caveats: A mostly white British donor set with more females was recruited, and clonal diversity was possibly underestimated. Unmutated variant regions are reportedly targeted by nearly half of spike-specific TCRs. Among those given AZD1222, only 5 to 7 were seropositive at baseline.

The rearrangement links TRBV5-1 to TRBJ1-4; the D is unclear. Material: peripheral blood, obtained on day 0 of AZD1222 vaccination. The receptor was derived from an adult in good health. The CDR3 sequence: CASSSSWGATNEKLFF. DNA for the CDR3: TGCGCCAGCAGTTCTTCTTGGGGAGCAACTAATGAAAAACTGTTTTTT.